The 12 T cell receptor beta chains presented below share a single source sample, sequenced in a study of Ad26.COV2.S vaccination and SARS-CoV-2 variants. TCRdb's copy holds only in-frame clones and misses some; the assay was immunoSEQ multiplex PCR. The sample has approximately 480,000 clones, roughly 87% seen once. Described treatment: roughly 19 received Ad26.COV2.S at low or high dose, single or two shots; about 5 received placebo; per-sample allocation not given. All samples were drawn on day 63, counting from the first vaccine or placebo injection. The specimen was peripheral blood, collected in a trial of Ad26.COV2.S vaccine versus placebo. These TCRs come from a person between 18 and 59 years old who received the Ad26.COV2.S COVID-19 vaccine or a placebo.

The chain combines TRBV2 with TRBJ2-7; D is ambiguous. The V gene's germline CDR1 is SNHLY and CDR2 FYNNEI. V was shortened by 3 bases and J by 0 bases, with 15 bases between the two germline ends. The CDR3 totals 16 residues. CDR3 sequence reads: CASSDSRLVYSYEQYF. The CDR3 bases are TGTGCCAGCAGTGACTCGCGGTTAGTGTACTCCTACGAGCAGTACTTC.

In DNA, the CDR3 is TGTGCCAGCGGGCCGGGTCACGGTCAGCCCCAGCATTTT. The encoded protein is CASGPGHGQPQHF. The chain uses TRBV2 and TRBJ1-5; no reliable D call. The ends were cut back, 8 bases at V and 6 bases at J, with 14 bases in the middle. Germline CDR1 reads SNHLY; CDR2 reads FYNNEI. This CDR3 is 13 amino acids long.

The rearrangement uses TRBV6-2 or TRBV6-3 and TRBJ2-1, with 7 bases lining up with TRBD2. V lost 1 base to trimming and J lost 3 bases; unmatched junction nucleotides: 3. The CDR3 spans 15 residues. The germline V gene encodes CDR1 MNHEY and CDR2 SVGEGT. For the CDR3, the DNA is TGTGCCAGCAGTTACTTTGGCGGGAGCTACAATGAGCAGTTCTTC. As protein: CASSYFGGSYNEQFF.

With regard to this clone: The same CDR3 can be traced to other DNA sequences in this sample. The chain recombines TRBV4-3 with TRBJ2-1; D remains ambiguous. The CDR3 is made up of 13 amino acids. Trimming removed 1 base from V and 5 bases from J, with 6 bases in between. Germline V CDR1 and CDR2: LGHNA, YSLEER. The CDR3 nucleotides read TGCGCCAGCAGCCAAGGTCGCAACAATGAGCAGTTCTTC. Encoded protein: CASSQGRNNEQFF.

The V gene is TRBV19, the J gene TRBJ1-1; perhaps TRBD1 as D (5 bases). V lost 7 bases and J 4 bases, leaving 10 bases between the germline ends. The germline gives CDR1 LNHDA, CDR2 SQIVND (reference sequence). The CDR3 length is 12 residues. CDR3 nucleotide sequence: TGTGCCAGTACCACTACAGGCACTGAAGCTTTCTTT. Its translation is CASTTTGTEAFF.

This chain uses TRBV7-2 with TRBJ2-7; 9 bases fit TRBD2. CDR3 size: 16 residues. With 5 bases clipped from V and 1 base from J, the junction kept 9 bases outside the gene matches. Germline assignment: CDR1 SGHTA and CDR2 FQGNSA. CDR3 in DNA: TGTGCCAGCAGCAACACCCCTAGCGGGGCGTCCTACGAGCAGTACTTC. Translation gives CASSNTPSGASYEQYF.

The chain joins TRBV6-6 to TRBJ2-6; unclear D gene. This CDR3 has 13 residues. V lost 8 bases to trimming and J lost 0 bases, with 5 bases between them. Germline CDR1 MNHNY, CDR2 SVGAGI (reference sequence). CDR3 sequence reads: CASFFSGANVLTF. The CDR3 nucleotides are TGTGCCAGCTTTTTCTCTGGGGCCAACGTCCTGACTTTC.

This chain links TRBV11-2 with TRBJ2-3; no firm D call. CDR1 and CDR2 from the germline V gene are SGHAT and FQNNGV. This CDR3 comprises 14 residues. V was pared by 1 base and J by 0 bases, with 5 bases between. CDR3 protein: CASSLVGSTDTQYF. The DNA for the CDR3 is TGTGCCAGCAGCTTAGTTGGGAGCACAGATACGCAGTATTTT.

The chain joins TRBV2 to TRBJ2-1; no reliable D call. The V and J ends lost 8 bases and 4 bases respectively, with 6 bases between them. This CDR3 has 11 amino acids. Looked up from germline, CDR1 is SNHLY and CDR2 is FYNNEI. CDR3 in DNA: TGTGCCAGCGATCGGTACAATGAGCAGTTCTTC. Translated, it gives CASDRYNEQFF.

The rearrangement joins TRBV11-2 to TRBJ2-2, with D perhaps given as TRBD1 or TRBD2 (5 bases each). The CDR3 spans 15 residues. From germline, CDR1 is SGHAT and CDR2 FQNNGV. V was cut by 3 bases and J by 4 bases, with 12 bases left in between. CDR3 sequence (DNA): TGTGCCAGCAGCTTGGGGACCCTGATCACCGGGGAGCTGTTTTTT. As protein: CASSLGTLITGELFF. The full variable domain, its missing parts supplied by reference TRBV11-2 and TRBJ2-2, is EAGVAQSPRYKIIEKRQSVAFWCNPISGHATLYWYQQILGQGPKLLIQFQNNGVVDDSQLPKDRFSAERLKGVDSTLKIQPAKLEDSAVYLCASSLGTLITGELFFGEGSRLTVL.

A word on this clone: Other DNA sequences from this sample encode an identical CDR3 as well. The rearrangement links TRBV24-1 to TRBJ2-1; no reliable D call. The germline CDR1 and CDR2 sequences are KGHDR and SFDVKD. The CDR3 contains 11 residues. Between the trimmed V and J ends, which lost 6 bases and 8 bases, there was a span of 7 bases. Here the CDR3 reads CATSRLDEQFF. The DNA for the CDR3 is TGTGCCACCAGTCGTTTGGATGAGCAGTTCTTC.

This chain connects TRBV19 to TRBJ2-7; 8 bases align to TRBD2. J was trimmed by 0 bases and V by 4 bases; bases with no gene match: 5. CDR3 length: 15 residues. Germline CDR1 is LNHDA and CDR2 is SQIVND (reference sequence). CDR3 DNA sequence: TGTGCCAGTAGTAGACTCAGCGGGAGCTCCTACGAGCAGTACTTC. Protein: CASSRLSGSSYEQYF.